Presented here are 24 T cell receptor beta chains from one specimen sequenced in a study of T cells after yellow fever vaccination. Using its own MiXCR run on the 5' RACE reads, TCRdb lists one record per CDR3 protein. Of 300,000 to 450,000 distinct CDR3 sequences in the sample, around 6.4% are singletons; the top ten hold 15%. The material sequenced was PBMCs, taken 5 days after the yellow fever booster vaccination. These receptors were taken from a man aged 30 to 45 who received the YFV17D yellow fever vaccine.

This clonotype was observed many times. The chain employs TRBV6-5 and TRBJ1-6; D is unresolved. V was cut by 0 bases and J by 13 bases, with 13 bases left in between. In germline, CDR1 is MNHEY, CDR2 SVGAGI. The CDR3 consists of 14 residues. For the CDR3, the DNA is TGTGCCAGCAGTTACTCCGGACGGCCGGCGCCCCTCCACTTT. This translates into CASSYSGRPAPLHF.

This clonotype was picked up a small number of times. The chain recombines TRBV20-1 with TRBJ2-1, with D possibly matching TRBD2 (6 bases). CDR3 size: 13 residues. Germline lookup yields CDR1 DFQATT and CDR2 SNEGSKA (reference sequence). V shed 7 bases and J shed 0 bases, with 10 bases lying between them. CDR3 DNA: TGCAGTGTCGGGGGACCCTCCTACAATGAGCAGTTCTTC. This translates into CSVGGPSYNEQFF.

This clonotype was detected a few times. A much bigger clone sits one base away, suggesting this may be a read error. The CDR3 reads CCARDPRKGLDTGELFF. The CDR3 nucleotides are TGCTGTGCTAGAGATCCCCGGAAGGGGCTGGACACCGGGGAGCTGTTTTTT. This chain uses TRBV20-1 with TRBJ2-2, with D perhaps TRBD1 (5 bases). Germline CDR1 is DFQATT and CDR2 is SNEGSKA (reference sequence). The CDR3 is 17 residues long.

The sample holds many counts of this clonotype. This sequence joins TRBV7-9 and TRBJ1-1; no reliable D call. The V gene lost 4 bases and the J gene lost 6 bases, with 15 bases spanning the gap. Germline CDR1 SEHNR, CDR2 FQNEAQ (reference sequence). CDR3 length equals 14 residues. CDR3 residues: CASSWLPRISEAFF. CDR3 nucleotide sequence: TGTGCCAGCAGCTGGCTACCCAGGATCTCTGAAGCTTTCTTT.

This clonotype was counted only a few times. V usage is TRBV6-1 and J usage is TRBJ2-5; 7 positions agree with TRBD1. The CDR3 contains 14 residues. The trim removed 7 bases at V and 5 bases at J, leaving 10 bases unmatched. Germline-derived CDR1 and CDR2 are MNHNS and SASEGT. CDR3 sequence reads: CASTGQEVGETQYF. CDR3 coding DNA: TGTGCCAGCACCGGACAGGAGGTCGGGGAGACCCAGTACTTC.

This clonotype was counted between two and nine times. The CDR3 region has the DNA TGTGCCAGCAGTTTAATCCCCAGGGCAGCCTACGAGCAGTACTTC. It yields the protein CASSLIPRAAYEQYF. The V and J genes are TRBV27 and TRBJ2-7; possibly TRBD1 for D (5 bases). This CDR3 is 15 amino acids long. The germline CDR1 and CDR2 sequences are MNHEY and SMNVEV (reference sequence). Trimming pared 2 bases from V and 2 bases from J, leaving 13 bases between.

Of note for this clonotype: This clone may be a read error of a much larger clone one base away. The J gene is TRBJ2-1, the V gene TRBV5-5, with TRBD1 identical over 8 bases. Germline-derived CDR1 and CDR2 are SGHKS and YYEKEE (reference sequence). This CDR3 region has 17 residues. Trimming cost V 6 bases and J 6 bases; bases outside gene matches: 17. As DNA, the CDR3 is TGTGCCAGCACCCTGATCGCCGGGACAGGAATAGTCAATGAGCAGTTCTTC. Amino acids: CASTLIAGTGIVNEQFF.

V is TRBV5-4 and J is TRBJ2-5; D is perhaps TRBD2 (7 bases). Germline V gives CDR1 SGHNT, CDR2 YYREEE (reference sequence). V shed 0 bases and J shed 3 bases, with 15 bases lying between them. The CDR3 consists of 16 residues. The CDR3 nucleotides read TGTGCCAGCAGCTTGGCTGCGGGGGCAGGGGAAGAGACCCAGTACTTC. Translating it yields CASSLAAGAGEETQYF. Full variable domain (outside the CDR3, taken from reference TRBV5-4 and TRBJ2-5): ETGVTQSPTHLIKTRGQQVTLRCSSQSGHNTVSWYQQALGQGPQFIFQYYREEENGRGNFPPRFSGLQFPNYSSELNVNALELDDSALYLCASSLAAGAGEETQYFGPGTRLLVL.

The chain links TRBV20-1 to TRBJ2-3, with D uncertain. The germline V gene has CDR1 DFQATT and CDR2 SNEGSKA (reference sequence). The CDR3 consists of 13 residues. Trimming stripped 3 bases from V and 2 bases from J, with 9 bases between. This chain's CDR3 is CSASSRATDTQYF. The CDR3 coding sequence is TGCAGTGCTAGTAGCCGGGCCACAGATACGCAGTATTTT.

The chain uses TRBV27 and TRBJ2-3; possible D gene TRBD2, 6 bases. V dropped 2 bases and J dropped 5 bases, with 14 bases sitting between them. Looked up from germline, CDR1 is MNHEY and CDR2 is SMNVEV (reference sequence). The CDR3 runs 15 residues. The DNA for the CDR3 is TGTGCCAGCAGTTTAACCGGGAGAGAAGTAGATACGCAGTATTTT. This encodes CASSLTGREVDTQYF.

This clonotype was counted many times. This chain uses TRBV7-2 with TRBJ2-3; a possible D gene is TRBD2 (6 bases). Trimming removed 5 bases from V and 3 bases from J, with 15 bases in between. This CDR3 has 15 residues. Germline V gene lookup returns CDR1 SGHTA and CDR2 FQGNSA. CDR3 sequence reads: CASSPDGGRTDTQYF. For the CDR3, the DNA is TGTGCCAGCAGCCCCGACGGTGGGAGGACAGATACGCAGTATTTT. The whole variable domain, remainder taken from reference TRBV7-2 and TRBJ2-3, is GAGVSQSPSNKVTEKGKDVELRCDPISGHTALYWYRQSLGQGLEFLIYFQGNSAPDKSGLPSDRFSAERTGGSVSTLTIQRTQQEDSAVYLCASSPDGGRTDTQYFGPGTRLTVL.

The V gene is TRBV5-1, the J gene TRBJ2-7, with 8 bases fitting TRBD1. V lost 6 bases and J lost 3; bases outside the gene matches: 8. This CDR3 has 14 amino acids. Germline V gene data show CDR1 as SGHRS and CDR2 as YFSETQ. CDR3 in amino acids: CASNPDRAGYEQYF. CDR3 nucleotide sequence: TGCGCCAGCAACCCGGACAGGGCGGGCTACGAGCAGTACTTC.

This clonotype was counted at least ten times. The V call is TRBV7-2, the J call TRBJ2-6; 8 nucleotides line up with TRBD1. From germline, CDR1 is SGHTA and CDR2 FQGNSA. This CDR3 is 15 amino acids long. J gave up 3 bases and V 5 bases, and 3 bases lay outside the gene matches. The CDR3 region has the DNA TGTGCCAGCAGCGACAGGGGAGGTGGGGCCAACGTCCTGACTTTC. Its protein product is CASSDRGGGANVLTF.

The chain uses TRBV28 and TRBJ2-7; D not certain. V lost 6 bases and J lost 3, with 21 bases in between. Germline lookup yields CDR1 MDHEN and CDR2 SYDVKM. CDR3 length equals 16 residues. The CDR3 spells CASSVPSRFLYYEQYF. The CDR3 DNA follows: TGTGCCAGCAGCGTACCGTCAAGGTTCCTTTACTACGAGCAGTACTTC.

This clonotype came up many times. The chain recombines TRBV7-2 with TRBJ2-7; TRBD2 agrees at 16 bases. From germline, CDR1 is SGHTA and CDR2 FQGNSA. The ends lost 7 bases at V and 7 bases at J; junction bases unmatched: 13. CDR3 length: 17 residues. Here the CDR3 DNA reads TGTGCCAGCAATTCGATATCGGGACTAGCGGGAGGGTCAGAGCAGTACTTC. This translates into CASNSISGLAGGSEQYF.

DNA of the CDR3: TGCAGTGCTAGAGTGGGGAATCCCTTCACAGATACGCAGTATTTT. It specifies CSARVGNPFTDTQYF. J is TRBJ2-3 and V is TRBV20-1; D ambiguous. Germline V gives CDR1 DFQATT, CDR2 SNEGSKA (reference sequence). Trimming cost V 1 base and J 2 bases, with 13 bases left between them. The CDR3 is 15 residues long.

This clonotype was observed a few times. The J gene is TRBJ1-6, the V gene TRBV5-1, with D possibly being TRBD1 (6 bases). The germline gives CDR1 SGHRS, CDR2 YFSETQ. Trimming shortened V by 2 bases and J by 5 bases, and 11 bases separated the two germline ends. The CDR3 spans 15 residues. The CDR3 is CASSLQGVDNSPLHF. CDR3 DNA: TGCGCCAGCAGCTTACAGGGCGTCGATAATTCACCCCTCCACTTT.

This clonotype was recorded a few times. This chain links TRBV20-1 with TRBJ2-7, with 8 bases fitting TRBD1. The germline V gene has CDR1 DFQATT and CDR2 SNEGSKA (reference sequence). The CDR3 totals 13 residues. The ends lost 6 bases at V and 3 bases at J; junction bases unmatched: 7. This CDR3 is CSARTGQNYEQYF. DNA of the CDR3: TGCAGTGCCAGGACAGGGCAGAACTACGAGCAGTACTTC.

This clonotype was recorded at least ten times. This chain connects TRBV20-1 to TRBJ2-5; D possibly corresponds to TRBD1 (5 bases). This CDR3 has 13 amino acids. Germline CDR1 reads DFQATT; CDR2 reads SNEGSKA (reference sequence). V lost 5 bases and J lost 4, with 14 bases in between. CDR3 loop: CSAVGQWGETQYF. The DNA of the CDR3 is TGCAGTGCTGTGGGGCAGTGGGGAGAGACCCAGTACTTC.

This clonotype occurred many times. This chain links TRBV4-2 with TRBJ2-3, with D possibly TRBD2 on 5 matching bases. The CDR3 totals 15 residues. The germline V gene encodes CDR1 LGHNA and CDR2 YNFKEQ. The V end was cut by 2 bases, the J end by 5 bases, with 14 bases between. The DNA of the CDR3 is TGTGCCAGCAGCCAACGGGTCGGGATCGGAGATACGCAGTATTTT. Translating gives CASSQRVGIGDTQYF.

This clonotype appeared a few times. The chain links TRBV5-1 to TRBJ2-2; D not certain. CDR3 size: 15 residues. Deletions cut 0 bases from V and 5 bases from J, with 11 bases between. Germline V CDR1 and CDR2: SGHRS, YFSETQ. CDR3: CASSLGVIDTGELFF. Written as DNA, the CDR3 is TGCGCCAGCAGCTTGGGGGTTATCGATACCGGGGAGCTGTTTTTT.

This clonotype was recorded at least ten times. This chain joins TRBV2 and TRBJ2-1, with D maybe TRBD2 (5 bases). The V gene's germline CDR1 is SNHLY and CDR2 FYNNEI. Trimming left V 6 bases short and J 9 bases short, with 18 bases between. CDR3 size: 14 residues. The CDR3 region has the DNA TGTGCCAGCAGCGACTACCCCAGTGGTGGTGAGCAGTTCTTC. Translated: CASSDYPSGGEQFF.

Ten or more counts support this clonotype. This chain connects TRBV7-9 to TRBJ2-7; 9 bases map to TRBD1. The CDR3 is made up of 15 amino acids. Losses at the gene ends were 10 bases for V and 0 bases for J; bases not matched to a gene: 10. The germline V gene has CDR1 SEHNR and CDR2 FQNEAQ (reference sequence). CDR3 coding DNA: TGTGCCATATACGGGGGGACAGGGATCTCCTACGAGCAGTACTTC. It is translated as CAIYGGTGISYEQYF.

This clonotype was picked up many times. The chain carries TRBV5-4 and TRBJ2-5; D gene uncertain. CDR1 and CDR2 from the germline V gene are SGHNT and YYREEE (reference sequence). Deletions cut 0 bases from V and 7 bases from J, with 10 bases between. This CDR3 has 13 amino acids. CDR3 nucleotide sequence: TGTGCCAGCAGCTTGGGTGGAGAAGGGACCCAGTACTTC. This codes for CASSLGGEGTQYF.